What follows describes a single TCR beta chain. Antigen unknown. These data originate in a study of blood T cells in healthy people across ages. Donors each provided roughly 10 milliliters of peripheral blood. Overall study results and limits: As age increased, TCR beta diversity per million T cells fell in a roughly linear fashion.

Combining a sample-barcoded 5' primer with a J-beta primer mix, a second PCR ran for roughly 6 to 12 cycles. A template-switch adaptor that had 12 random nucleotides put a tag on each cDNA molecule. Sequencing of every sample gave 2.5 million or more CDR3-containing paired-end reads. Each CDR3 protein gets one entry after TCRdb re-called the 5' RACE reads with MiXCR. The repertoire has roughly 790,000 distinct CDR3 sequences, about 42% of them found once; the top ten carry 20% to 25%. Germline V CDR1 and CDR2: SGDLS, YYNGEE. The V and J ends lost 4 bases and 6 bases respectively, with 22 bases between them. The CDR3 has 16 residues.

This sequence joins TRBV9 and TRBJ1-2; maybe TRBD1 (6 bases). The receptor's source is a woman aged 60-75 years in good health. What was sequenced was blood. The CDR3 nucleotides read TGTGCCAGCAGCCCTTCGGGGGGACAATCAGGCGATGGCTACACCTTC. This encodes CASSPSGGQSGDGYTF.